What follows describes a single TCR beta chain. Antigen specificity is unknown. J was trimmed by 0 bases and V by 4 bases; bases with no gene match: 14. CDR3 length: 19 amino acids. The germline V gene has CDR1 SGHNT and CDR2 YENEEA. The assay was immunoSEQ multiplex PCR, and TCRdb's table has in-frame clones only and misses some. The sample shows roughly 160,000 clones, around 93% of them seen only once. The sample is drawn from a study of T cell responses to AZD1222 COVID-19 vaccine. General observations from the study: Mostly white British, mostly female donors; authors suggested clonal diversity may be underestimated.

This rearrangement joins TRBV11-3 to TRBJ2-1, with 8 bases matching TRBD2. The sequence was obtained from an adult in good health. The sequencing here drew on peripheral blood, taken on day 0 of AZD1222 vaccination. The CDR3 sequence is CASSSLTSGGGASYNEQFF. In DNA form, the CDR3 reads TGTGCCAGCAGCTCCCTTACTAGCGGCGGTGGGGCCTCCTACAATGAGCAGTTCTTC.